These 2 T cell receptor beta chains came from one sample sequenced in a study of blood T cells in healthy people across ages. Then a second PCR, running roughly 6 to 12 cycles, was carried out with a sample-barcoded 5' primer and a J-beta primer mix. TCRdb reprocessed the 5' RACE reads via MiXCR and lists one record per CDR3 protein. The data show about 940,000 distinct CDR3 sequences, around 48% seen once. The sequenced material came from blood. These receptors came from a man aged 25-45 years in good health.

V and J are TRBV4-1 and TRBJ1-2, with 11 positions matching TRBD1. The V gene's germline CDR1 is MGHRA and CDR2 YSYEKL. Unmatched junction bases numbered 4, after V lost 0 bases and J lost 7 bases. The CDR3 length is 15 residues. The CDR3 DNA reads as TGCGCCAGCAGCCAAGATTGGGACAGGGGGATTGGCTACACCTTC. Its protein product is CASSQDWDRGIGYTF.

This clonotype came up a few times. V and J are TRBV14 and TRBJ2-1; 14 bases map to TRBD2. Looked up from germline, CDR1 is SGHDN and CDR2 is FVKESK. The CDR3 is 16 amino acids. After removal of 6 bases from V and 3 bases from J, the junction contained 4 bases not matched to a gene. Here the CDR3 DNA reads TGTGCCAGCAGACGGACTAGCGGGGGGTTCTACAATGAGCAGTTCTTC. Protein product: CASRRTSGGFYNEQFF.